The clone carrying this TCR beta chain was counted ten times or more. The data stem from a study of T cells after yellow fever vaccination. Study-wide points: The bulk population could contribute abundant contaminating clonotypes to FACS-sorted repertoires. Faster peaking, at day 5 versus 15, marked a secondary response that was weaker.

V was clipped by 6 bases and J by 0 bases; unmatched bases: 5. The V gene's germline CDR1 is SGHVS and CDR2 FNYEAQ. The CDR3 loop spans 15 amino acids. UMIs and a universal primer site were added when TCR cDNA was made by 5'RACE template switching. TCRdb passed the 5' RACE reads through MiXCR, listing each CDR3 protein once. The data hold tens of thousands of distinct CDR3 sequences, with approximately 6.6% observed a single time. This specimen was CD8+ T cells not binding an NS4B(214-222) dextramer, sorted from PBMCs, taken 45 days after the first yellow fever vaccination. This receptor was obtained from a man younger than 35 who received the YFV17D yellow fever vaccine. The chain couples TRBV7-6 to TRBJ2-1, with TRBD1 matching 7 bases. CDR3 sequence (DNA): TGTGCCAGCAGACAGGACAGGTCCTCCTACAATGAGCAGTTCTTC. Protein: CASRQDRSSYNEQFF.